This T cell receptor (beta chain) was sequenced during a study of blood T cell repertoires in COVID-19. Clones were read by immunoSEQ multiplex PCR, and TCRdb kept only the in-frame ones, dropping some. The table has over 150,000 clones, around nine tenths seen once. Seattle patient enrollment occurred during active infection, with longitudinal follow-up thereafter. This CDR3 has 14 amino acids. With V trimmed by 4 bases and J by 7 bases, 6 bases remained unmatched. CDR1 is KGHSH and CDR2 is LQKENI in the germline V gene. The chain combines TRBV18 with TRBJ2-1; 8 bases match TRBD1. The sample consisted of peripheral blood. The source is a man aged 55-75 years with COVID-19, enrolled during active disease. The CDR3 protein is CASSRLNRGNEQFF. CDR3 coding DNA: TGTGCCAGCTCACGATTAAACAGGGGGAATGAGCAGTTCTTC.